Shown below are 16 T cell receptor beta chains from a single sample sequenced in a study of beta chain features in type 1 diabetes. Reverse transcribing all isolated RNA meant expressed TCRB transcripts were sequenced. Here immunoSEQ multiplex PCR was the method, and the copy in TCRdb shows in-frame clones only, minus some. The sample consists of 400,000 to 600,000 clones, around 28% of them appearing once. The sequenced sample consisted of naive CD4+ T cells from blood. Receptors originate from a man between 18 and 29 years old in good health.

The J gene is TRBJ2-5, the V gene TRBV30, with D perhaps TRBD1 (5 bases). This CDR3 has 11 amino acids. Germline V gene sequence: CDR1 GTSNPN, CDR2 SVGIG (reference sequence). CDR3 nucleotide sequence: TGTGTGGCAGGGCAAAAAGAGACCCAGTACTTC. It yields the protein CVAGQKETQYF.

The CDR3 DNA follows: TGTGCCACCAGCAGAGGCCTCCCGGGACAGGGGGTCCATGAGCAGTTCTTC. Translating gives CATSRGLPGQGVHEQFF. The chain recombines TRBV15 with TRBJ2-1; 11 bases line up with TRBD1. The V gene end was trimmed by 1 base and the J gene end by 8 bases; junction bases not matched to a gene: 10. CDR1 LNHNV and CDR2 YYDKDF come from the germline V gene (reference sequence). This CDR3 region has 17 residues.

The rearrangement joins TRBV9 to TRBJ1-2, with no clear D. V lost 0 bases, J lost 8 bases, and 14 bases lay in between. The CDR3 is 14 amino acids. Germline V CDR1 and CDR2: SGDLS, YYNGEE. The CDR3 is CASSVVSAGSGYTF. The CDR3 DNA is TGTGCCAGCAGCGTAGTTAGCGCCGGGAGCGGCTACACCTTC.

The rearrangement links TRBV7-2 to TRBJ2-5, with D possibly being TRBD2 (5 bases). The germline gives CDR1 SGHTA, CDR2 FQGNSA. This CDR3 has 15 amino acids. V lost 2 bases to trimming and J lost 1 base, with 11 bases between them. The CDR3 loop reads CASSLIERPQETQYF. DNA of the CDR3: TGTGCCAGCAGCTTAATTGAGCGGCCCCAAGAGACCCAGTACTTC.

CDR3 residues: CSAPARGWETQYF. CDR3 DNA: TGCAGCGCCCCTGCCCGAGGGTGGGAGACCCAGTACTTC. The chain couples TRBV29-1 to TRBJ2-5, with D possibly TRBD2 on 5 matching bases. CDR3 length: 13 amino acids. Trimming pared 7 bases from V and 5 bases from J, leaving 17 bases between. Germline CDR1 reads SQVTM; CDR2 reads ANQGSEA.

The V and J genes are TRBV6-1 and TRBJ2-3; D remains unclear. V gave up 4 bases and J gave up 3 bases, with 14 bases separating them. The CDR3 runs 15 residues. Germline values: CDR1 MNHNS, CDR2 SASEGT. The CDR3 DNA reads as TGTGCCAGCAGTGGATGGGATAGTTGGACAGATACGCAGTATTTT. This gives the protein CASSGWDSWTDTQYF.

The chain uses TRBV5-1 and TRBJ2-1; 8 nucleotides line up with TRBD1. The V and J ends lost 4 bases and 4 bases, in that order; junction bases with no gene match: 7. Germline V gene sequence: CDR1 SGHRS, CDR2 YFSETQ. The CDR3 sequence is 15 residues long. The CDR3 spells CASSLDRAPYNEQFF. The CDR3 region has the DNA TGCGCCAGCAGCCTGGACAGGGCACCTTACAATGAGCAGTTCTTC.

V usage is TRBV11-2 and J usage is TRBJ2-3, with 7 bases aligning to TRBD2. The ends lost 5 bases at V and 0 bases at J; junction bases unmatched: 8. The CDR3 length is 16 residues. The germline CDR1 and CDR2 sequences are SGHAT and FQNNGV. In DNA form, the CDR3 reads TGTGCCAGCAGCGTACTAGCGAGTCCTAGCACAGATACGCAGTATTTT. This encodes CASSVLASPSTDTQYF.

The sample holds a few counts of this clone. This sample also contains other DNA sequences that code for the same CDR3. The chain has TRBV30 and TRBJ1-2; D is perhaps TRBD1 (5 bases). Looked up from germline, CDR1 is GTSNPN and CDR2 is SVGIG (reference sequence). The CDR3 runs 13 residues. Trimming left V 0 bases short and J 4 bases short, with 9 bases between. The CDR3 loop reads CAWSVGDAYGYTF. CDR3 DNA sequence: TGTGCCTGGAGTGTAGGGGATGCCTATGGCTACACCTTC. The entire variable domain, with the rest obtained from reference TRBV30 and TRBJ1-2, is as follows: SQTIHQWPATLVQPVGSPLSLECTVEGTSNPNLYWYRQAAGRGLQLLFYSVGIGQISSEVPQNLSASRPQDRQFILSSKKLLLSDSGFYLCAWSVGDAYGYTFGSGTRLTVV.

This clone was detected a few times. The rearrangement uses TRBV6-1 and TRBJ2-1; TRBD1 is a possible D gene (5 bases). The CDR3 contains 15 residues. CDR1 is MNHNS, CDR2 SASEGT, per germline. Trimming pared 9 bases from V and 7 bases from J, leaving 22 bases between. The CDR3 protein is CASSWEGQGRNEQFF. In DNA form, the CDR3 reads TGTGCCAGTTCGTGGGAAGGCCAGGGAAGAAATGAGCAGTTCTTC.

In its sample, this clone was seen a few times. The V call is TRBV14, the J call TRBJ2-7; D ambiguous. The V and J ends lost 4 bases and 5 bases respectively, with 12 bases between them. Germline CDR1 is SGHDN and CDR2 is FVKESK. The CDR3 runs 13 residues. The CDR3 loop reads CASSLTTWDEQYF. DNA of the CDR3: TGTGCCAGCAGCCTAACCACGTGGGACGAGCAGTACTTC.

On this clone: Other nucleotide sequences in the sample specify the same CDR3. V usage is TRBV30 and J usage is TRBJ1-4; 8 positions match TRBD1. V gave up 5 bases and J gave up 4 bases; unmatched junction bases: 6. This CDR3 region has 14 residues. CDR1 and CDR2 (germline): GTSNPN, SVGIG (reference sequence). CDR3 loop: CAWDRDRGNEKLFF. CDR3 in DNA: TGTGCCTGGGACCGAGACAGGGGTAATGAAAAACTGTTTTTT.

J is TRBJ1-2 and V is TRBV10-2; D is uncertain. This CDR3 is built from 12 residues. Germline V gives CDR1 WSHSY, CDR2 SAAADI. Trimming removed 7 bases at V and 4 bases at J, with 10 bases between. The CDR3 sequence: CASTTGSYGYTF. Written as DNA, the CDR3 is TGCGCCAGCACCACCGGTTCCTATGGCTACACCTTC.

V and J are TRBV7-2 and TRBJ2-7, with D uncertain. The V and J ends lost 1 base and 6 bases respectively, with 10 bases between them. CDR1 is SGHTA, CDR2 FQGNSA, per germline. This CDR3 is built from 13 residues. The CDR3: CASSLVSQSEQYF. CDR3 nucleotide sequence: TGTGCCAGCAGCTTAGTGAGCCAATCCGAGCAGTACTTC.

The chain has TRBV4-2 and TRBJ2-1; 7 bases match TRBD2. Germline V gene sequence: CDR1 LGHNA, CDR2 YNFKEQ. J lost 8 bases, V lost 0 bases, and 10 bases had no gene match. The CDR3 contains 16 residues. The CDR3: CASSQERLAAWDEQFF. CDR3 nucleotide sequence: TGTGCCAGCAGCCAAGAACGACTAGCCGCCTGGGATGAGCAGTTCTTC.

As to this clone: Other DNA sequences in the same sample also yield this CDR3. The rearrangement links TRBV7-2 to TRBJ2-7, with 7 bases lining up with TRBD2. The CDR3 consists of 13 residues. J lost 5 bases, V lost 3 bases, and 4 bases had no gene match. Germline loops: CDR1 SGHTA, CDR2 FQGNSA. The CDR3, as DNA: TGTGCCAGCAGCTTGAGACTAGCCCACGAGCAGTACTTC. Amino acid sequence: CASSLRLAHEQYF.